A single sample gave rise to the 7 T cell receptor beta chains below, sequenced in a study of cytomegalovirus exposure and HLA in healthy donors. PCR amplification relied on 60 Vbeta primers (plus 13 Jbeta primers). Sequencing used immunoSEQ multiplex PCR; TCRdb keeps in-frame clones, though not all of them. The sample lists about 200,000 clones, around 79% occurring once. The sample was PBMCs. These TCRs come from a girl aged 2 to 10 in good health and CMV-seronegative.

The chain links TRBV5-4 to TRBJ2-7; TRBD2 agrees at 7 bases. The junction had 6 bases not matched to a gene; V was cut back by 0 bases and J by 3 bases. The length of the CDR3 is 15 residues. Germline V CDR1 and CDR2: SGHNT, YYREEE (reference sequence). This CDR3 is CASSLGLGRGYEQYF. For the CDR3, the DNA is TGTGCCAGCAGCTTGGGACTAGGGAGGGGCTACGAGCAGTACTTC. The full variable domain, its missing parts supplied by reference TRBV5-4 and TRBJ2-7, is ETGVTQSPTHLIKTRGQQVTLRCSSQSGHNTVSWYQQALGQGPQFIFQYYREEENGRGNFPPRFSGLQFPNYSSELNVNALELDDSALYLCASSLGLGRGYEQYFGPGTRLTVT.

The V gene is TRBV2, the J gene TRBJ2-7, with 13 positions matching TRBD2. J lost 4 bases, V lost 3 bases, and 9 bases had no gene match. Germline lookup yields CDR1 SNHLY and CDR2 FYNNEI. This CDR3 is built from 17 residues. This chain's CDR3 is CASSDDSGLAGEYEQYF. Written as DNA, the CDR3 is TGTGCCAGCAGTGACGACTCAGGACTAGCGGGGGAATACGAGCAGTACTTC. Drawing the rest from reference TRBV2 and TRBJ2-7, the complete variable domain is EPEVTQTPSHQVTQMGQEVILRCVPISNHLYFYWYRQILGQKVEFLVSFYNNEISEKSEIFDDQFSVERPDGSNFTLKIRSTKLEDSAMYFCASSDDSGLAGEYEQYFGPGTRLTVT.

J is TRBJ2-5 and V is TRBV7-9; D is perhaps TRBD2 (6 bases). This CDR3 has 15 residues. Germline CDR1 is SEHNR and CDR2 is FQNEAQ (reference sequence). V lost 4 bases, J lost 5 bases, and 17 bases lay in between. This CDR3 is CASSYVAGGLETQYF. CDR3 in DNA: TGTGCCAGCAGCTACGTTGCCGGGGGATTGGAGACCCAGTACTTC.

This clone has a handful of counts. This sequence joins TRBV9 and TRBJ1-3, with D hard to call. Per the germline V gene, CDR1 is SGDLS and CDR2 is YYNGEE. This CDR3 has 14 amino acids. V lost 4 bases, J lost 7 bases, and 15 bases lay in between. DNA for the CDR3: TGTGCCAGCAGCCCCCCCGGAGGGTGGAACACCATATATTTT. This encodes CASSPPGGWNTIYF.

The chain couples TRBV5-1 to TRBJ2-7, with D tentatively TRBD1 (7 bases). Deletions cut 4 bases from V and 4 bases from J, with 15 bases between. In germline, CDR1 is SGHRS, CDR2 YFSETQ. This CDR3 has 14 residues. Here the CDR3 DNA reads TGCGCCAGCAGCCCACAGGGGAGGCTGTACGAGCAGTACTTC. It specifies CASSPQGRLYEQYF.

This clone was picked up a small number of times. The sample contains more than one DNA sequence encoding this CDR3. The rearrangement links TRBV4-1 to TRBJ1-1; weak D call: TRBD1 (5 bases). This CDR3 comprises 14 residues. The V gene's germline CDR1 is MGHRA and CDR2 YSYEKL. V lost 0 bases and J 4 bases, leaving 9 bases between the germline ends. CDR3 region: CASSQDRRGTEAFF. The DNA of the CDR3 is TGCGCCAGCAGCCAAGATCGTAGGGGCACTGAAGCTTTCTTT.

This clone was recorded a few times. The CDR3 is CASSPPSTSNSPLHF. In nucleotides, the CDR3 is TGTGCCAGCTCACCACCCTCGACAAGTAATTCACCCCTCCACTTT. The rearrangement links TRBV18 to TRBJ1-6; D is uncertain. The germline V gene encodes CDR1 KGHSH and CDR2 LQKENI. This CDR3 contains 15 residues. The V gene lost 0 bases and the J gene lost 6 bases, with 9 bases spanning the gap. The full variable domain, its missing parts supplied by reference TRBV18 and TRBJ1-6, is NAGVMQNPRHLVRRRGQEARLRCSPMKGHSHVYWYRQLPEEGLKFMVYLQKENIIDESGMPKERFSAEFPKEGPSILRIQQVVRGDSAAYFCASSPPSTSNSPLHFGNGTRLTVT.